This T cell receptor (beta chain) was captured by sequencing in a study of cytomegalovirus exposure and HLA in healthy donors. This clone appeared a few times. What it recognizes is unknown. Both 60 Vbeta primers and 13 Jbeta primers went into the PCR. In the original analysis: The count from a later analysis was tens of millions of unique TCR beta chains, roughly 11 million of them shared. Using immunoSEQ multiplex PCR, the repertoire was profiled, and TCRdb retains in-frame clones only, with some absent. Clone size and the V and J calls come from that table; the DNA yielded D and trimming. The sample includes 150,000 to 200,000 clones, 80% to 90% of them seen just once. Findings of the study overall: On later analysis, the bulk of CMV-associated TCR beta chains appeared to be HLA-restricted.

CDR3 length: 13 amino acids. V lost 2 bases, J lost 3 bases, and 8 bases lay in between. Germline V CDR1 and CDR2: SGHNT, YENEEA. Sequenced material: PBMCs. The chain has TRBV11-3 and TRBJ2-7; possibly TRBD2 for D (6 bases). The receptor's source is a woman aged 18-29 years in good health and CMV-seropositive. Here the CDR3 reads CASSLRGGYEQYF. CDR3 sequence (DNA): TGTGCCAGCAGCTTAAGGGGAGGCTACGAGCAGTACTTC. Variable domain in full (rest from reference TRBV11-3 and TRBJ2-7): EAGVVQSPRYKIIEKKQPVAFWCNPISGHNTLYWYLQNLGQGPELLIRYENEEAVDDSQLPKDRFSAERLKGVDSTLKIQPAELGDSAVYLCASSLRGGYEQYFGPGTRLTVT.